This T cell receptor beta chain emerged from a study of T-cell memory formation after mild COVID-19 (dated by TCRdb to 2020 to 2023). A note on the overall study: TCR sequence clusters from the two donors were found to be largely donor specific. Two young, previously healthy adult volunteers, one female and one male, were included in the cohort. T-cell clones expanding and contracting after mild COVID-19 in a couple of donors were tracked by longitudinal TCRalpha and TCRbeta repertoire sequencing.

Study-wide findings and limitations: The study included only a couple of mild cases, and larger cohorts that include severe cases with pre-infection samples were judged to be necessary. Some responding clones were detected in pre-infection memory, suggesting pre-existing cross-reactive memory T cells joined the SARS-CoV-2 response. Whether the second-wave clones peaking on day 37 were SARS-CoV-2 specific was not confirmed. Clones that contracted from day 15 to 85 showed balanced CD4/CD8 phenotypes, whereas a second wave of clones that expanded from day 15 to 37 leaned towards CD4+. Contracting CD4+ clones turned up mainly in the CM and EM memory subsets, whereas EMRA was where CD8+ clones were enriched.

TCRdb lists the instrument as Illumina NovaSeq 6000. TCRalpha and TCRbeta cDNA libraries were constructed by 5'RACE with constant-segment primers, with sample barcodes and unique molecular identifiers being introduced. Trizol reagent was used to extract RNA from every sample. The libraries were amplified in two PCR steps, and the second step added a second sample barcode and Illumina TruSeq adapters. Sequencing of the libraries was done on an Illumina NovaSeq, producing 2 x 150 bp paired-end reads. The paper's processing steps were these. Reads were demultiplexed and collapsed into UMI-guided consensus sequences with migec v1.2.7. Using mixcr v2.1.11, the UMI consensuses were aligned to TRA and TRB V and J templates and assembled into clonotypes. Clonotypes were classified as expanded or contracted when called significant by both edgeR and NoisET, with noise models trained on biological replicates. For edgeR calls, a false discovery rate-adjusted p below 0.01 and a log2 fold-change threshold of 1 were applied. As an exploratory analysis of dynamics, max-normalized trajectories of the 1000 most abundant clonotypes were examined with PCA combined with hierarchical clustering. The CD4 or CD8 phenotype of responding clones was assigned using the separately sequenced CD4+ and CD8+ repertoires. TCRdb reanalyzed the raw reads on its own, using fastp at Q25 for trimming and MiXCR for clone calling, and kept in-frame beta chains. Identical CDR3 protein sequences are pooled into one entry, listed with their most common genes and DNA. Here the V and J calls rest on TCRdb's processing, not on the authors' analysis. The sample table holds over 450,000 distinct CDR3 sequences, of which around 21% were seen once. The ten biggest clones cover under 15% of the sample.

The germline V gene (reference sequence) supplies CDR1 SGHAT and CDR2 FQDESV. The CDR3 measures 15 amino acids from cysteine to phenylalanine. The kept DNA is CDR3 alone, 45 bases in frame from the first base. V is shortened by 4 bases, J by 3 bases, and the region joining them spans 13 bases. PBMCs were isolated by Ficoll-Paque density gradient centrifugation. The table lists this clonotype with a few counts. Its target antigen remains unknown. No much larger clonotype is one base removed from it; base qualities were not supplied. Here the chain combines TRBV11-1 and TRBJ1-5; perhaps TRBD1 is the D gene, with 5 bases matching. The specimen was PBMCs or a T cell subset sorted from them (not recorded which). The clonotype originates from an adult woman who had mild COVID-19 (a few samples of this study predate the infection). The sample titles of this study are shuffled in the database, so cell type and time point are left out; the donor was told from shared clones. CDR3 region: CASSYRGLANQPQHF. The DNA reads as follows: TGTGCCAGCAGCTATCGGGGCCTCGCCAATCAGCCCCAGCATTTT.